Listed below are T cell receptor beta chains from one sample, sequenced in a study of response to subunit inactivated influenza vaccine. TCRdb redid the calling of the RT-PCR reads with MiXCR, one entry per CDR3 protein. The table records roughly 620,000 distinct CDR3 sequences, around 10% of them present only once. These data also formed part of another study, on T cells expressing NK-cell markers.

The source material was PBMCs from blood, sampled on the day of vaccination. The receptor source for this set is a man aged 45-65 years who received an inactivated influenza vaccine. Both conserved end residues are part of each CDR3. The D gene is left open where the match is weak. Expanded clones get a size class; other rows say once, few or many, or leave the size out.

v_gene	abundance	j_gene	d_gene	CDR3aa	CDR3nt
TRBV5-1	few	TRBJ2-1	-	CASSLAASAEQFF	TGCGCCAGCAGCCTGGCGGCTAGCGCTGAGCAGTTCTTC
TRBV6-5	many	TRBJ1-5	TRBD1	CASSSRGGFNQPQHF	TGTGCCAGCAGTTCACGAGGGGGCTTTAATCAGCCCCAGCATTTT
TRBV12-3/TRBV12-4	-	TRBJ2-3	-	CASGRIADTQYF	TGTGCCAGCGGTAGGATAGCAGATACGCAGTATTTT
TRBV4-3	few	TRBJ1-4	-	CASSQDLGGNEKLFF	TGCGCCAGCAGCCAAGATCTTGGCGGTAATGAAAAACTGTTTTTT
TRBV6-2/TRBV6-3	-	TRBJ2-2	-	CASSGYTNTGELFF	TGTGCCAGCAGTGGTTACACGAACACCGGGGAGCTGTTTTTT
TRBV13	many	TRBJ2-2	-	CASSLGFAPGLFF	TGTGCCAGCAGCTTAGGATTTGCCCCAGGGCTGTTTTTT
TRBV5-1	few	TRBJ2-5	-	CASSFNGVETQYF	TGCGCCAGCAGCTTTAATGGGGTGGAGACCCAGTACTTC
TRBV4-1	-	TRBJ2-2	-	CASSQGNWYGELFF	TGCGCCAGCAGCCAAGGGAACTGGTACGGGGAGCTGTTTTTT
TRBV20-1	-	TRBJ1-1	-	CSASLGVNTEAFF	TGCAGTGCTAGTTTAGGGGTGAACACTGAAGCTTTCTTT
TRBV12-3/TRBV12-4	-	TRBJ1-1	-	CASTLTGRNTEAFF	TGTGCCAGCACTCTAACGGGTCGTAACACTGAAGCTTTCTTT
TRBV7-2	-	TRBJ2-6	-	CASTLNFGSGANVLTF	TGTGCCAGCACCCTCAATTTCGGCTCTGGGGCCAACGTCCTGACTTTC
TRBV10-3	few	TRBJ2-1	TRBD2	CAISGTSGGYNEQFF	TGTGCCATCAGTGGAACTAGCGGGGGGTACAATGAGCAGTTCTTC
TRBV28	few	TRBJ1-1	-	CASSLFGTEAFF	TGTGCCAGCAGTTTATTTGGCACTGAAGCTTTCTTT
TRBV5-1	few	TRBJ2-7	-	CASSLGKTSSEQYF	TGCGCCAGCAGCTTGGGTAAAACCAGCAGCGAGCAGTACTTC